What follows are 19 T cell receptor beta chains derived from one specimen sequenced in a study of T cell changes during pregnancy in multiple sclerosis. Using immunoSEQ multiplex PCR, the repertoire was profiled, and TCRdb retains in-frame clones only, with some absent. The sample yields about 35,000 clones, more than 85% seen once. The starting material was CD4+ T cells from peripheral blood mononuclear cells, obtained in the second trimester of pregnancy. These TCRs come from a female donor with multiple sclerosis, enrolled in a pregnancy study.

V and J are TRBV10-3 and TRBJ1-5; 7 nucleotides match TRBD1. The germline V gene has CDR1 ENHRY and CDR2 SYGVKD. The trim removed 5 bases at V and 2 bases at J, leaving 15 bases unmatched. The CDR3 runs 18 residues. The CDR3 nucleotides read TGTGCCATCAGTACAAACAGGGGATCTAACAGGGGCAATCAGCCCCAGCATTTT. Protein product: CAISTNRGSNRGNQPQHF.

This chain links TRBV9 with TRBJ2-5, with D maybe TRBD2 (5 bases). Germline V gene data show CDR1 as SGDLS and CDR2 as YYNGEE. V lost 3 bases, J lost 1 base, and 16 bases lay in between. There are 16 residues in the CDR3. In DNA form, the CDR3 reads TGTGCCAGCAGCGCAGAAACTAGGTTGGGCCAAGAGACCCAGTACTTC. Translated, it gives CASSAETRLGQETQYF.

The chain recombines TRBV7-2 with TRBJ2-1, with 14 bases identical to TRBD2. This CDR3 has 17 residues. J was trimmed by 7 bases and V by 1 base; bases with no gene match: 6. Germline loops: CDR1 SGHTA, CDR2 FQGNSA. CDR3 in DNA: TGTGCCAGCAGCTTAGTATGGGGACTAGCGGGAGAAAATGAGCAGTTCTTC. Protein: CASSLVWGLAGENEQFF.

V and J are TRBV9 and TRBJ1-2, with D possibly matching TRBD1 (6 bases). This CDR3 spans 17 amino acids. V lost 3 bases and J lost 6, with 24 bases in between. Germline lookup yields CDR1 SGDLS and CDR2 YYNGEE. The CDR3 bases are TGTGCCAGCAGCGCGACGGAAGGGGCTAGGCAGGGGCATGGCTACACCTTC. Its translation: CASSATEGARQGHGYTF.

The rearrangement joins TRBV21-1 to TRBJ1-1. TRBV21-1 is tagged as a pseudogene. The CDR3 is made up of 10 amino acids. CDR3 DNA: TGTGCACTACAATGGAGGGCAACTTTCTTT. Protein product: CALQWRATFF.

CDR3 sequence reads: CASSEYLLGGDGHEQYF. The CDR3 coding sequence is TGTGCCAGCAGCGAGTACCTTTTAGGAGGGGATGGTCACGAGCAGTACTTC. This chain uses TRBV21-1 with TRBJ2-7; no check of the table's D call, TRBD2, against the DNA was made. TRBV21-1 is an annotated pseudogene. CDR3 size: 17 residues.

This chain connects TRBV7-2 to TRBJ2-1; 9 bases line up with TRBD2. The CDR3 totals 16 residues. Germline trimming cut 4 bases from V and 0 bases from J; bases unmatched to any gene: 4. CDR1 and CDR2 from the germline V gene are SGHTA and FQGNSA. CDR3 nucleotide sequence: TGTGCCAGCAGCTCAGTAGCGGGGGACTCCTACAATGAGCAGTTCTTC. Its protein is CASSSVAGDSYNEQFF.

This sequence joins TRBV6-6 and TRBJ2-7; D not certain. This CDR3 is 13 amino acids long. Trimming took off 4 bases at V and 0 bases at J, with 7 bases between the two ends. Germline V CDR1 and CDR2: MNHNY, SVGAGI (reference sequence). This CDR3 is CASSSASSYEQYF. Here the CDR3 DNA reads TGTGCCAGCAGTTCAGCTAGCTCCTACGAGCAGTACTTC.

This clone occurred once. V and J are TRBV7-2 and TRBJ2-5, with 10 bases identical to TRBD2. The CDR3 spans 13 residues. V trimming: 8 bases; J trimming: 5 bases; junction bases outside the gene matches: 5. From germline, CDR1 is SGHTA and CDR2 FQGNSA. CDR3 nucleotides: TGTGCCAGCGGGCGGGGACTAGCGGAGACCCAGTACTTC. Residues: CASGRGLAETQYF.

The chain has TRBV28 and TRBJ1-1, with a tentative D call TRBD1 (6 bases). CDR1 is MDHEN and CDR2 is SYDVKM in the germline V gene. The CDR3 is 12 residues long. The ends were cut back, 7 bases at V and 6 bases at J, with 12 bases in the middle. CDR3 sequence: CASTGVTPEAFF. The CDR3 DNA sequence: TGTGCCAGCACAGGGGTAACCCCTGAAGCTTTCTTT.

This chain connects TRBV6-5 to TRBJ2-1; 8 bases are shared with TRBD1. The CDR3 length is 13 residues. From germline, CDR1 is MNHEY and CDR2 SVGAGI. Losses at the gene ends were 5 bases for V and 7 bases for J; bases not matched to a gene: 4. The CDR3 loop is CASSQGQVNEQFF. CDR3 DNA: TGTGCCAGCAGTCAGGGACAGGTGAATGAGCAGTTCTTC.

This clone was picked up one time. The chain employs TRBV6-1 and TRBJ2-7; 9 bases are a match to TRBD1. CDR1 is MNHNS, CDR2 SASEGT, per germline. CDR3 length: 14 residues. The V and J ends lost 5 bases and 0 bases, in that order; junction bases with no gene match: 2. The CDR3 coding sequence is TGTGCCAGCAGTAAGACAGGGGGCTCCTACGAGCAGTACTTC. This translates into CASSKTGGSYEQYF.

The CDR3 region is CASSSPGWVSYEQYF. For the CDR3, the DNA is TGTGCCAGCAGTTCCCCGGGGTGGGTATCCTACGAGCAGTACTTC. The V gene is TRBV2, the J gene TRBJ2-7; tentatively, D is TRBD2 (5 bases). Trimming took off 5 bases at V and 1 base at J, with 15 bases between the two ends. The CDR3 is 15 amino acids. CDR1 is SNHLY and CDR2 is FYNNEI in the germline V gene.

The chain carries TRBV27 and TRBJ2-5; 7 nucleotides line up with TRBD1. The CDR3 covers 15 residues. Germline CDR1 and CDR2: MNHEY and SMNVEV (reference sequence). Germline trimming cut 3 bases from V and 0 bases from J; bases unmatched to any gene: 4. The CDR3 spells CASSFWTGNQETQYF. In DNA, the CDR3 is TGTGCCAGCAGTTTCTGGACAGGAAACCAAGAGACCCAGTACTTC.

As regards this clone: A read error may account for a junction end that differs from germline. The genes are TRBV19 and TRBJ2-7; 8 nucleotides align to TRBD1. Germline CDR1 is LNHDA and CDR2 is SQIVND (reference sequence). There are 14 residues in the CDR3. The CDR3 is CASTDRANSYEQYF. CDR3 DNA: TGTGCGAGTACGGACAGGGCAAACTCCTACGAGCAGTACTTC. Complete variable domain (other parts from reference TRBV19 and TRBJ2-7): DGGITQSPKYLFRKEGQNVTLSCEQNLNHDAMYWYRQDPGQGLRLIYYSQIVNDFQKGDIAEGYSVSREKKESFPLTVTSAQKNPTAFYLCASTDRANSYEQYFGPGTRLTVT.

The chain joins TRBV14 to TRBJ1-5; D possibly corresponds to TRBD1 (5 bases). The CDR3 is 13 residues long. V lost 0 bases and J 7 bases, leaving 7 bases between the germline ends. Germline CDR1 is SGHDN and CDR2 is FVKESK. In DNA, the CDR3 is TGTGCCAGCAGCCAAGAACGGGGGCAGCCCCAGCATTTT. Its translation: CASSQERGQPQHF.

Notes on this clone: The junction differs from germline at one of its ends, possibly a read error. The chain employs TRBV6-1 and TRBJ2-3; 10 bases map to TRBD1. This CDR3 comprises 15 residues. CDR1 is MNHNS, CDR2 SASEGT, per germline. This CDR3 reads CASREDRGRIDTQYF. Written as DNA, the CDR3 is TGTGCCAGCAGGGAAGACAGGGGGCGAATAGATACGCAGTATTTT.

The chain uses TRBV5-1 and TRBJ1-2; 8 nucleotides match TRBD1. V dropped 0 bases and J dropped 8; count of bases not matched to a gene: 6. The germline gives CDR1 SGHRS, CDR2 YFSETQ. The CDR3 length is 14 residues. CDR3 region: CASSLETGARGYTF. In nucleotides, the CDR3 is TGCGCCAGCAGCTTGGAGACAGGGGCTCGAGGCTACACCTTC.

The rearrangement links TRBV5-6 to TRBJ1-6, with D perhaps TRBD1 (5 bases). The CDR3 is made up of 13 amino acids. The germline V and J ends were trimmed by 0 bases and 14 bases, with 12 bases remaining between them. Germline values: CDR1 SGHDT, CDR2 YYEEEE. The CDR3 sequence: CASSLATGGSLHF. CDR3 DNA sequence: TGTGCCAGCAGCTTGGCGACCGGGGGATCCCTCCACTTT.